The 30 T cell receptor beta chains presented below share a single source sample, sequenced in a study of blood T cell repertoires in COVID-19. Profiled with immunoSEQ multiplex PCR; TCRdb holds only in-frame clones, not every one. The sample gives 390,000 or so clones, about four fifths of which show up once; 5.1% is in the top ten. Sequenced material: PBMCs or T cells enriched from blood (not recorded which). The receptors were sampled from a woman in her fifties or sixties who had recovered from COVID-19.

The chain combines TRBV14 with TRBJ1-1, with 7 bases identical to TRBD1. V trimming: 4 bases; J trimming: 5 bases; junction bases outside the gene matches: 7. This CDR3 is built from 14 residues. Looked up from germline, CDR1 is SGHDN and CDR2 is FVKESK. CDR3 nucleotide sequence: TGTGCCAGCAGCCTAGGGGGCGGAAGGACTGAAGCTTTCTTT. Its protein is CASSLGGGRTEAFF.

This clone was detected a few times. This chain uses TRBV5-1 with TRBJ1-1, with D maybe TRBD1 (6 bases). V was trimmed by 4 bases and J by 2 bases, leaving 12 bases between them. Germline V gene sequence: CDR1 SGHRS, CDR2 YFSETQ. The CDR3 is made up of 14 amino acids. In DNA form, the CDR3 reads TGCGCCAGCAGCGTTACAGGGTCTAACACTGAAGCTTTCTTT. Amino acid sequence: CASSVTGSNTEAFF.

The chain carries TRBV7-2 and TRBJ2-1, with 9 nucleotides matching TRBD1. V shed 7 bases, J shed 8 bases, and the junction held 15 bases outside the gene matches. The CDR3 is 16 amino acids. CDR1 and CDR2 (germline): SGHTA, FQGNSA. The DNA for the CDR3 is TGTGCCAGCACCCCCCAGGGACAGGGATTTCCCGATGAGCAGTTCTTC. Translating it yields CASTPQGQGFPDEQFF.

The rearrangement links TRBV9 to TRBJ2-3, with 9 bases aligning to TRBD1. V trimming: 1 base; J trimming: 3 bases; junction bases outside the gene matches: 3. Germline V CDR1 and CDR2: SGDLS, YYNGEE. This CDR3 has 15 residues. For the CDR3, the DNA is TGTGCCAGCAGCGTATTTGACAGGGGGACAGATACGCAGTATTTT. Its translation: CASSVFDRGTDTQYF.

This clone was counted between two and nine times. Its ends do not fully match the called genes, so a read error is possible. The V call is TRBV25-1, the J call TRBJ1-1; D remains unclear. Germline V gene lookup returns CDR1 MGHDK and CDR2 SYGVNS. The CDR3 spans 13 residues. The CDR3 bases are TGTGTCAGCCGAGATGGTCTGGTTGGTGAAGCTTTCTTT. Translating gives CVSRDGLVGEAFF. Looking up the rest from reference TRBV25-1 and TRBJ1-1 gives the full variable domain: EADIYQTPRYLVIGTGKKITLECSQTMGHDKMYWYQQDPGMELHLIHYSYGVNSTEKGDLSSESTVSRIRTEHFPLTLESARPSHTSQYLCVSRDGLVGEAFFGQGTRLTVV.

V usage is TRBV19 and J usage is TRBJ2-1; 11 nucleotides align to TRBD1. Germline V gene data show CDR1 as LNHDA and CDR2 as SQIVND (reference sequence). CDR3 length equals 16 residues. Trimming removed 7 bases from V and 7 bases from J; junction bases left unmatched: 12. For the CDR3, the DNA is TGTGCCAGTACCCCAATCCCGGGACAGGGGGGGAATGAGCAGTTCTTC. Residues: CASTPIPGQGGNEQFF.

The gene calls are TRBV5-8 and TRBJ2-3, with 7 bases identical to TRBD2. The CDR3 length is 16 residues. The ends lost 0 bases at V and 5 bases at J; junction bases unmatched: 9. CDR1 is SGHTS, CDR2 YDEGEE, per germline. The CDR3 bases are TGTGCCAGCAGCTTGGTTAGGGCGGGAGAGATAGATACGCAGTATTTT. Residues: CASSLVRAGEIDTQYF.

In the case of this clone: Compared with germline, one end of the junction differs, possibly owing to a read error. Other nucleotide sequences from this sample produce the same CDR3. The chain is built from TRBV19 and TRBJ1-5, with unresolved D. There are 13 residues in the CDR3. Germline CDR1 LNHDA, CDR2 SQIVND (reference sequence). The CDR3: CASMYGEGQPQHF. CDR3 in DNA: TGTGCCAGTATGTACGGGGAAGGTCAGCCCCAACATTTT.

The rearrangement links TRBV5-5 to TRBJ1-3; TRBD1 might be the D (6 bases). The germline V and J ends were trimmed by 3 bases and 12 bases, with 16 bases remaining between them. Germline CDR1 is SGHKS and CDR2 is YYEKEE (reference sequence). CDR3 length: 13 amino acids. In nucleotides, the CDR3 is TGTGCCAGCAGCTCAACCCATGACAGGAACATATATTTT. This translates into CASSSTHDRNIYF.

This clone has more than one count but fewer than ten. The chain employs TRBV30 and TRBJ2-3, with 8 bases lining up with TRBD2. This CDR3 comprises 15 residues. V shed 3 bases and J 6 bases; nucleotides not matched to a gene: 11. Germline V lookup: CDR1 GTSNPN, CDR2 SVGIG (reference sequence). CDR3 DNA sequence: TGTGCCTGGAGCCGGGGAGCGGGAGCACGGGATACGCAGTATTTT. Translation gives CAWSRGAGARDTQYF. Based on the CDR3 plus reference TRBV30 and TRBJ2-3, the full variable domain is SQTIHQWPATLVQPVGSPLSLECTVEGTSNPNLYWYRQAAGRGLQLLFYSVGIGQISSEVPQNLSASRPQDRQFILSSKKLLLSDSGFYLCAWSRGAGARDTQYFGPGTRLTVL.

The chain carries TRBV5-4 and TRBJ1-2, with 9 bases that match TRBD1. The CDR3 loop spans 15 amino acids. Germline V lookup: CDR1 SGHNT, CDR2 YYREEE (reference sequence). V dropped 5 bases and J dropped 3; count of bases not matched to a gene: 8. CDR3 coding DNA: TGTGCCAGCAGTTACCCGGGACAGGGTGACTATGGCTACACCTTC. This encodes CASSYPGQGDYGYTF.

The chain joins TRBV7-8 to TRBJ2-7; D may be TRBD1 (6 bases). There are 15 residues in the CDR3. Germline V gene sequence: CDR1 SGHVS, CDR2 FQNEAQ. V was pared by 4 bases and J by 2 bases, with 15 bases between. The CDR3 DNA is TGTGCCAGCAGCTCAGAACAGGGCCAAACCTACGAGCAGTACTTC. Translated: CASSSEQGQTYEQYF.

The rearrangement joins TRBV19 to TRBJ1-1, with 7 bases aligning to TRBD1. CDR3 length: 14 residues. Trimming at V came to 3 bases and at J to 3 bases, leaving 4 bases not matched to a gene. Germline V gene sequence: CDR1 LNHDA, CDR2 SQIVND (reference sequence). CDR3 in DNA: TGTGCCAGTAGTATGGGCAGGGGGTACACTGAAGCTTTCTTT. Translating gives CASSMGRGYTEAFF.

The V and J genes are TRBV28 and TRBJ1-1, with no clear D. With 6 bases removed from V and 2 bases from J, the gap between germline ends came to 19 bases. The CDR3 runs to 16 residues. The germline V gene encodes CDR1 MDHEN and CDR2 SYDVKM. The CDR3 nucleotides are TGTGCCAGCAGCCCCTTTCGGCGACTTGTAAACACTGAAGCTTTCTTT. The encoded protein is CASSPFRRLVNTEAFF.

The chain links TRBV4-1 to TRBJ1-4; TRBD1 matches at 11 bases. V dropped 2 bases and J dropped 7; count of bases not matched to a gene: 3. The CDR3 totals 15 residues. CDR1 and CDR2 from the germline V gene are MGHRA and YSYEKL. CDR3 in amino acids: CASSQRTGGFEKLFF. CDR3 nucleotides: TGCGCCAGCAGCCAACGGACAGGGGGCTTTGAAAAACTGTTTTTT.

The V and J genes are TRBV5-1 and TRBJ2-5, with 8 nucleotides matching TRBD2. CDR3 size: 15 residues. V was pared by 2 bases and J by 6 bases, with 9 bases of the junction left unmatched. Germline CDR1 and CDR2: SGHRS and YFSETQ. The CDR3 loop reads CASSFGAGAGQTQYF. CDR3 DNA: TGCGCCAGCAGCTTCGGAGCGGGAGCCGGCCAGACCCAGTACTTC.

This clone has a handful of counts. V gene TRBV11-3 combines with J gene TRBJ2-7, with TRBD1 matching 7 bases. Germline loops: CDR1 SGHNT, CDR2 YENEEA. Unmatched junction bases numbered 2, after V lost 3 bases and J lost 0 bases. The length of the CDR3 is 14 residues. CDR3 sequence reads: CASSFGDSSYEQYF. In nucleotides, the CDR3 is TGTGCCAGCAGCTTCGGGGACAGCTCCTACGAGCAGTACTTC.

In its sample, this clone was seen a few times. This chain links TRBV7-9 with TRBJ2-2, with a possible D match to TRBD2 (5 bases). In germline, CDR1 is SEHNR, CDR2 FQNEAQ (reference sequence). V was clipped by 5 bases and J by 0 bases, with 13 bases between them. The CDR3 length is 16 residues. The CDR3 protein is CASSRPGAANTGELFF. The CDR3 DNA sequence: TGTGCCAGCAGCCGTCCCGGAGCGGCGAACACCGGGGAGCTGTTTTTT.

The chain uses TRBV13 and TRBJ1-1; the match to TRBD1 covers 8 bases. Unmatched junction bases numbered 10, after V lost 5 bases and J lost 8 bases. The CDR3 runs to 14 residues. The germline gives CDR1 PRHDT, CDR2 FYEKMQ (reference sequence). The CDR3 nucleotides are TGTGCCAGCAGCGCGACGTCCCGGGACAGGGAAGCTTTCTTT. Translated, it gives CASSATSRDREAFF.

The chain recombines TRBV19 with TRBJ2-2, with 9 bases lining up with TRBD2. Germline V gene sequence: CDR1 LNHDA, CDR2 SQIVND (reference sequence). This CDR3 comprises 17 residues. With V trimmed by 3 bases and J by 4 bases, 9 bases remained unmatched. The CDR3 coding sequence is TGTGCCAGTAGTATCGTGGGACTAGCAGTATCCACCGGGGAGCTGTTTTTT. Residues: CASSIVGLAVSTGELFF. Combining the CDR3 with reference TRBV19 and TRBJ2-2 gives the whole variable domain DGGITQSPKYLFRKEGQNVTLSCEQNLNHDAMYWYRQDPGQGLRLIYYSQIVNDFQKGDIAEGYSVSREKKESFPLTVTSAQKNPTAFYLCASSIVGLAVSTGELFFGEGSRLTVL.

CDR3 DNA sequence: TGTGCCACCAGCACCGGGACAGACTCCGATAAACCCCAGCATTTT. Translation gives CATSTGTDSDKPQHF. This chain uses TRBV15 with TRBJ1-5; 7 nucleotides align to TRBD1. V was pared by 4 bases and J by 10 bases, with 13 bases of the junction left unmatched. The germline CDR1 and CDR2 sequences are LNHNV and YYDKDF (reference sequence). CDR3 length: 15 residues.

In this sample, this clone turned up a few times. The V gene is TRBV9, the J gene TRBJ1-1; D is uncertain. V was cut by 0 bases and J by 1 base, with 10 bases left in between. The CDR3 covers 15 residues. The germline V gene encodes CDR1 SGDLS and CDR2 YYNGEE. CDR3 region: CASSVANRGNTEAFF. For the CDR3, the DNA is TGTGCCAGCAGCGTAGCTAACCGGGGGAACACTGAAGCTTTCTTT.

The rearrangement uses TRBV7-9 and TRBJ2-1; 7 bases agree with TRBD2. Germline V gene data show CDR1 as SEHNR and CDR2 as FQNEAQ (reference sequence). This CDR3 is built from 13 residues. V dropped 1 base and J dropped 8; count of bases not matched to a gene: 2. The CDR3 loop reads CASSLGSGDEQFF. For the CDR3, the DNA is TGTGCCAGCAGCTTAGGGAGCGGGGATGAGCAGTTCTTC.

J is TRBJ1-3 and V is TRBV7-7, with 9 bases matching TRBD1. Germline lookup yields CDR1 SSHAT and CDR2 FNYEAQ (reference sequence). V shed 6 bases and J 4 bases; nucleotides not matched to a gene: 13. This CDR3 is 17 amino acids long. CDR3 residues: CASSPGTGKMAGNTIYF. DNA for the CDR3: TGTGCCAGCAGTCCCGGGACAGGGAAGATGGCCGGAAACACCATATATTTT.

This chain uses TRBV18 with TRBJ1-5; TRBD1 matches at 7 bases. This CDR3 region has 14 residues. Per the germline V gene, CDR1 is KGHSH and CDR2 is LQKENI. V was clipped by 0 bases and J by 6 bases; unmatched bases: 2. The CDR3 nucleotides read TGTGCCAGCTCACCACCGGGACAGACTCAGCCCCAGCATTTT. As protein: CASSPPGQTQPQHF. The full variable domain, in which reference TRBV18 and TRBJ1-5 provide the parts outside the CDR3, is NAGVMQNPRHLVRRRGQEARLRCSPMKGHSHVYWYRQLPEEGLKFMVYLQKENIIDESGMPKERFSAEFPKEGPSILRIQQVVRGDSAAYFCASSPPGQTQPQHFGDGTRLSIL.

The rearrangement joins TRBV30 to TRBJ1-3; D uncertain. Between the trimmed V and J ends, which lost 2 bases and 2 bases, there was a span of 4 bases. CDR1 and CDR2 (germline): GTSNPN, SVGIG (reference sequence). The CDR3 is 12 residues long. CDR3 loop: CAWSYTGNTIYF. For the CDR3, the DNA is TGTGCCTGGAGTTATACTGGAAACACCATATATTTT.

V is TRBV15 and J is TRBJ2-5; 10 nucleotides line up with TRBD1. This CDR3 spans 14 amino acids. J lost 5 bases, V lost 7 bases, and 7 bases had no gene match. The V gene's germline CDR1 is LNHNV and CDR2 YYDKDF (reference sequence). The CDR3 is CATKVRQGAETQYF. The CDR3 DNA follows: TGTGCCACCAAAGTTAGACAGGGGGCTGAGACCCAGTACTTC.

The V call is TRBV27, the J call TRBJ2-5; 8 positions match TRBD2. This CDR3 region has 14 residues. V lost 10 bases, J lost 7 bases, and 14 bases stayed unmatched. Germline-derived CDR1 and CDR2 are MNHEY and SMNVEV (reference sequence). The CDR3 protein is CATRASGWGGTQYF. The CDR3 coding sequence is TGTGCCACCCGGGCTAGCGGGTGGGGGGGGACCCAGTACTTC.

The V gene is TRBV3-1 (or the pseudogene TRBV3-2), the J gene TRBJ2-1; 11 bases line up with TRBD2. The CDR3 runs 17 residues. From germline, CDR1 is LGHDT and CDR2 YNNKEL (reference sequence). V shed 0 bases, J shed 3 bases, and the junction held 4 bases outside the gene matches. The CDR3 reads CASSQDGTSGFYNEQFF. DNA of the CDR3: TGTGCCAGCAGCCAAGACGGGACTAGCGGATTCTACAATGAGCAGTTCTTC.

The rearrangement links TRBV30 to TRBJ2-5; TRBD1 aligns across 9 bases. Germline V gene sequence: CDR1 GTSNPN, CDR2 SVGIG (reference sequence). The CDR3 runs to 16 residues. The V segment lost 2 bases and the J segment 1 base; nucleotides outside the gene matches: 8. CDR3 loop: CAWSPRPGQGQETQYF. The DNA for the CDR3 is TGTGCCTGGAGTCCTAGACCGGGACAGGGCCAAGAGACCCAGTACTTC.